What follows is one T cell receptor beta chain and its context. A few counts support this clonotype. Its antigen remains undetermined. Qualities for individual bases were not recorded, and no much larger clone is one base off. The CDR3 starts with the cysteine, ends with the phenylalanine, and has 12 residues. Only the CDR3 portion is preserved as DNA: 36 bases, with reading frame beginning at the first base. V sheds 7 bases and J sheds 4 bases, leaving 11 bases between their ends. Looking up the germline V gene yields CDR1 MNHNS and CDR2 SASEGT. This entry comes from a study of patients and donors after allogeneic stem cell transplantation (TCRdb year 2020). Libraries came from RT-PCR. This sample was sequenced with a NextSeq 550. Clones were called with MiXCR by TCRdb after fastp trimmed the public reads at Q25, and only in-frame beta chains were retained. Rows matching on CDR3 protein sequence are summarized as one entry with the most common DNA and genes. The sample contains 70,000 to 100,000 distinct CDR3 sequences, 5% of them found a single time. The top ten clonotypes cover less than 3% of the sample.

What was sequenced was blood, either unsorted or a sorted T cell fraction (not recorded which). The sequence came from a human donor who was either an allogeneic HSCT recipient or a stem cell or donor lymphocyte infusion donor (not recorded which). It is not recorded whose cells these are; they may come from a transplant donor. The chain was built from TRBV6-1 and TRBJ2-7; matching of 6 bases hints at TRBD1 as the D gene. Read as DNA, the sequence is TGTGCCAGCATTAACAGGGAATACGAGCAGTACTTC. Translated, this is CASINREYEQYF.